This entry lists 18 T cell receptor beta chains sequenced from one sample in a study of a mutant IDH1 vaccine in newly diagnosed glioma. The protocol was immunoSEQ multiplex PCR, while the TCRdb copy is restricted to in-frame clones and leaves out a portion. The sample has about 56,000 clones, around 83% seen once. As to time point: week 47, end of study. Vaccinated patients received 300 ug of mutant IDH1 20-mer peptide per dose, with topical imiquimod. Their antigens are not known. Sequencing was performed on PBMCs, taken from a glioma patient whose treatment included an IDH1 peptide vaccine. The receptors were gathered from a woman in her forties or fifties with glioma.

V and J are TRBV19 and TRBJ2-2, with D possibly matching TRBD1 (6 bases). V lost 5 bases to trimming and J lost 2 bases, with 12 bases between them. Germline CDR1 and CDR2: LNHDA and SQIVND (reference sequence). This CDR3 spans 15 amino acids. The chain's CDR3 is CASSPTGLNTGELFF. CDR3 coding DNA: TGTGCCAGTAGTCCTACAGGGTTAAACACCGGGGAGCTGTTTTTT.

The chain recombines TRBV7-2 with TRBJ2-7; 10 bases are a match to TRBD2. Germline-derived CDR1 and CDR2 are SGHTA and FQGNSA. The CDR3 covers 16 residues. The J segment lost 6 bases and the V segment lost 1 base, leaving 9 bases of the junction unmatched. The CDR3 is CASSLVSGGASGEQYF. The CDR3, as DNA: TGTGCCAGCAGCTTAGTCAGCGGGGGGGCGAGTGGCGAGCAGTACTTC.

The chain links TRBV19 to TRBJ1-2; D might be TRBD1 (5 bases). V lost 9 bases to trimming and J lost 8 bases, with 25 bases between them. Germline CDR1 and CDR2: LNHDA and SQIVND (reference sequence). This CDR3 spans 15 amino acids. Written as DNA, the CDR3 is TGTGCCAGCAATTGGGGGGGAGGAGCGGGAAACGGCTACACCTTC. Translating it yields CASNWGGGAGNGYTF. Full variable domain (outside the CDR3, taken from reference TRBV19 and TRBJ1-2): DGGITQSPKYLFRKEGQNVTLSCEQNLNHDAMYWYRQDPGQGLRLIYYSQIVNDFQKGDIAEGYSVSREKKESFPLTVTSAQKNPTAFYLCASNWGGGAGNGYTFGSGTRLTVV.

This chain connects TRBV5-1 to TRBJ2-4; D is uncertain. This CDR3 has 15 residues. Germline V lookup: CDR1 SGHRS, CDR2 YFSETQ. The V gene lost 4 bases and the J gene lost 6 bases, with 17 bases spanning the gap. In DNA, the CDR3 is TGCGCCAGCAGCGTGGGTGTCGACGCGGTAAACATTCAGTACTTC. This codes for CASSVGVDAVNIQYF.

This chain joins TRBV6-5 and TRBJ2-7; D is possibly TRBD1 (5 bases). Trimming took off 5 bases at V and 1 base at J, with 6 bases between the two ends. Germline V CDR1 and CDR2: MNHEY, SVGAGI. The CDR3 extends over 12 amino acids. CDR3 DNA: TGTGCCAGCAGTCCAGGGTCCTACGAGCAGTACTTC. This sequence encodes CASSPGSYEQYF.

The chain recombines TRBV7-2 with TRBJ2-3, with 16 bases that match TRBD2. This CDR3 spans 18 amino acids. Trimming at V came to 7 bases and at J to 5 bases, leaving 12 bases not matched to a gene. CDR1 is SGHTA and CDR2 is FQGNSA in the germline V gene. This CDR3 is CASIPRGTSGGAEDTQYF. In nucleotides, the CDR3 is TGTGCCAGCATCCCCCGGGGGACTAGCGGGGGGGCCGAAGATACGCAGTATTTT.

The chain employs TRBV29-1 and TRBJ1-1; D gene uncertain. This CDR3 is 10 amino acids long. With 4 bases removed from V and 11 bases from J, the gap between germline ends came to 11 bases. Germline V gives CDR1 SQVTM, CDR2 ANQGSEA. The CDR3 bases are TGCAGCGTTGTTCCCCTAAGGGCTTTCTTT. Its protein is CSVVPLRAFF.

J is TRBJ2-1 and V is TRBV5-1, with D possibly matching TRBD1 (5 bases). Per germline, CDR1 SGHRS and CDR2 YFSETQ. CDR3 size: 14 residues. Trimming removed 4 bases from V and 2 bases from J, with 10 bases in between. The CDR3 DNA sequence: TGCGCCAGCAGCCCCAGGGTTCCCTACAATGAGCAGTTCTTC. Protein product: CASSPRVPYNEQFF.

This clone was counted once. V usage is TRBV9 and J usage is TRBJ2-3; possibly TRBD1 for D (6 bases). V was cut by 4 bases and J by 0 bases, with 9 bases left in between. CDR1 SGDLS and CDR2 YYNGEE come from the germline V gene. This CDR3 has 14 amino acids. This chain's CDR3 is CASSPQGSTDTQYF. CDR3 coding DNA: TGTGCCAGCAGCCCTCAGGGGAGCACAGATACGCAGTATTTT.

J is TRBJ2-7 and V is TRBV27; D gene ambiguous. The V gene lost 2 bases and the J gene lost 2 bases, with 13 bases spanning the gap. This CDR3 has 15 residues. The germline CDR1 and CDR2 sequences are MNHEY and SMNVEV (reference sequence). The CDR3 spells CASSLGVDIAYEQYF. CDR3 coding DNA: TGTGCCAGCAGTTTAGGGGTCGACATTGCCTACGAGCAGTACTTC.

V gene TRBV27 combines with J gene TRBJ2-7; D perhaps matches TRBD1 (6 bases). In germline, CDR1 is MNHEY, CDR2 SMNVEV (reference sequence). The CDR3 extends over 14 amino acids. V lost 3 bases, J lost 3 bases, and 12 bases lay in between. The CDR3: CASSFGQPGYEQYF. The DNA of the CDR3 is TGTGCCAGCAGTTTTGGACAGCCTGGCTACGAGCAGTACTTC.

The chain uses TRBV7-9 and TRBJ1-6; 8 bases fit TRBD1. V was clipped by 5 bases and J by 10 bases; unmatched bases: 10. The germline gives CDR1 SEHNR, CDR2 FQNEAQ (reference sequence). This CDR3 has 15 residues. This chain's CDR3 is CASSRGQGGGSPLHF. CDR3 sequence (DNA): TGTGCCAGCAGCCGAGGACAGGGCGGCGGGTCACCCCTCCACTTT.

The chain employs TRBV5-1 and TRBJ2-5, with a tentative D call TRBD1 (6 bases). The CDR3 totals 16 residues. V was pared by 4 bases and J by 4 bases, with 20 bases between. Germline values: CDR1 SGHRS, CDR2 YFSETQ. CDR3 residues: CASSEGTLVGGETQYF. In DNA, the CDR3 is TGCGCCAGCAGCGAGGGGACATTGGTGGGCGGAGAGACCCAGTACTTC.

In this sample, this clone turned up once. The chain is built from TRBV19 and TRBJ1-1, with TRBD1 identical over 7 bases. Germline-derived CDR1 and CDR2 are LNHDA and SQIVND (reference sequence). The ends lost 9 bases at V and 1 base at J; junction bases unmatched: 8. CDR3 length: 14 amino acids. CDR3 nucleotides: TGTGCCAGCGCCGCCGGGACAGCGAACACTGAAGCTTTCTTT. Protein sequence: CASAAGTANTEAFF. The full variable domain, in which reference TRBV19 and TRBJ1-1 provide the parts outside the CDR3, is DGGITQSPKYLFRKEGQNVTLSCEQNLNHDAMYWYRQDPGQGLRLIYYSQIVNDFQKGDIAEGYSVSREKKESFPLTVTSAQKNPTAFYLCASAAGTANTEAFFGQGTRLTVV.

V gene TRBV9 combines with J gene TRBJ1-1; perhaps TRBD1 as D (5 bases). With 0 bases removed from V and 2 bases from J, the gap between germline ends came to 20 bases. This CDR3 is built from 18 residues. Germline V gives CDR1 SGDLS, CDR2 YYNGEE. CDR3 bases: TGTGCCAGCAGCGTAGCCCAATATTGGCTGGGGCCCAACACTGAAGCTTTCTTT. It yields the protein CASSVAQYWLGPNTEAFF.

V usage is TRBV5-1 and J usage is TRBJ1-5, with TRBD1 matching over 7 bases. Trimming removed 4 bases from V and 5 bases from J; junction bases left unmatched: 6. CDR1 is SGHRS and CDR2 is YFSETQ in the germline V gene. CDR3 length equals 14 residues. This CDR3 is CASSPGDSHQPQHF. The CDR3 DNA is TGCGCCAGCAGCCCCGGGGACAGCCATCAGCCCCAGCATTTT.

This sequence joins TRBV4-1 and TRBJ1-4, with D possibly TRBD1 on 5 matching bases. Germline CDR1 is MGHRA and CDR2 is YSYEKL. The CDR3 runs 13 residues. Trimming removed 0 bases at V and 8 bases at J, with 7 bases between. The CDR3 DNA follows: TGCGCCAGCAGCCAAGATGGGGGGGAAAAACTGTTTTTT. This encodes CASSQDGGEKLFF.

The rearrangement joins TRBV6-1 to TRBJ1-1; D unresolved. The CDR3 runs 13 residues. CDR1 and CDR2 from the germline V gene are MNHNS and SASEGT. Trimming took 6 bases from V and 1 from J, leaving 9 bases between them. CDR3 nucleotides: TGTGCCAGCAGAAGGTGGGGGAACACTGAAGCTTTCTTT. Residues: CASRRWGNTEAFF.